The next 21 T cell receptor beta chains were all read from a single sample in a study of blood T cell repertoires in COVID-19. Produced via immunoSEQ multiplex PCR; TCRdb's table is partial and in-frame only. The sample yields some 100,000 clones, about nine tenths seen once. The sequenced material came from peripheral blood. Receptor source: a man between 65 and 79 years old with acute or convalescent COVID-19.

The CDR3 DNA reads as TGTGCCAGCACTCGCTACAATGAGCAGTTCTTC. This sequence encodes CASTRYNEQFF. V and J are TRBV27 and TRBJ2-1; D is uncertain. The germline V gene encodes CDR1 MNHEY and CDR2 SMNVEV (reference sequence). The CDR3 consists of 11 residues. V gave up 7 bases and J gave up 3 bases, with 4 bases separating them.

The V gene is TRBV9, the J gene TRBJ2-1; TRBD2 matches 7 bases. With V trimmed by 2 bases and J by 0 bases, 5 bases remained unmatched. The V gene's germline CDR1 is SGDLS and CDR2 YYNGEE. This CDR3 contains 16 residues. The CDR3 reads CASSVSGLNSYNEQFF. The CDR3 nucleotides read TGTGCCAGCAGCGTCTCGGGACTAAACTCCTACAATGAGCAGTTCTTC.

V gene TRBV9 combines with J gene TRBJ1-2, with D tentatively TRBD1 (5 bases). This CDR3 is 14 amino acids long. Trimming shortened V by 5 bases and J by 0 bases, and 11 bases separated the two germline ends. CDR1 is SGDLS, CDR2 YYNGEE, per germline. The CDR3 protein is CASRSGGANYGYTF. The CDR3 bases are TGTGCCAGCAGGTCAGGAGGGGCTAACTATGGCTACACCTTC.

This clone was seen just once. The chain has TRBV3-1 (or the pseudogene TRBV3-2) and TRBJ1-5; no reliable D call. Trimming left V 1 base short and J 6 bases short, with 7 bases between. Germline lookup yields CDR1 LGHDT and CDR2 YNNKEL (reference sequence). There are 13 residues in the CDR3. The CDR3 protein is CASSQAGVQPQHF. The DNA for the CDR3 is TGTGCCAGCAGCCAAGCCGGGGTTCAGCCCCAGCATTTT.

V gene TRBV30 combines with J gene TRBJ1-5, with D possibly being TRBD1 (5 bases). The CDR3 length is 13 residues. The V gene's germline CDR1 is GTSNPN and CDR2 SVGIG (reference sequence). V lost 1 base and J lost 1, with 5 bases in between. The CDR3 here is CAWSDRSNQPQHF. CDR3 coding DNA: TGTGCCTGGAGTGACAGGAGCAATCAGCCCCAGCATTTT. Full variable domain (outside the CDR3, taken from reference TRBV30 and TRBJ1-5): SQTIHQWPATLVQPVGSPLSLECTVEGTSNPNLYWYRQAAGRGLQLLFYSVGIGQISSEVPQNLSASRPQDRQFILSSKKLLLSDSGFYLCAWSDRSNQPQHFGDGTRLSIL.

This chain joins TRBV5-1 and TRBJ2-3, with a possible D match to TRBD1 (6 bases). The CDR3 is made up of 13 amino acids. Trimming removed 2 bases from V and 3 bases from J, with 7 bases in between. Germline V gene lookup returns CDR1 SGHRS and CDR2 YFSETQ. Written as DNA, the CDR3 is TGCGCCAGCAGCTTCCAGGGGACAGATACGCAGTATTTT. Residues: CASSFQGTDTQYF.

CDR3 protein: CASSLLAGSSYNEQFF. CDR3 nucleotides: TGTGCCAGCAGTTTACTAGCGGGGAGCTCCTACAATGAGCAGTTCTTC. The chain combines TRBV27 with TRBJ2-1, with 9 positions matching TRBD2. The CDR3 consists of 16 residues. Germline CDR1 reads MNHEY; CDR2 reads SMNVEV (reference sequence). Trimming took 2 bases from V and 0 from J; bases not matched to a gene: 2.

This rearrangement joins TRBV12-3 or TRBV12-4 to TRBJ1-5; D not certain. Trimming cost V 3 bases and J 4 bases, with 7 bases left between them. There are 13 residues in the CDR3. The CDR3 loop is CASSFQNNQPQHF. The CDR3, as DNA: TGTGCCAGCAGTTTCCAGAATAATCAGCCCCAGCATTTT.

V and J are TRBV28 and TRBJ2-3, with 16 bases matching TRBD2. Germline V gene data show CDR1 as MDHEN and CDR2 as SYDVKM. The CDR3 covers 18 residues. J lost 5 bases, V lost 5 bases, and 10 bases had no gene match. The DNA for the CDR3 is TGTGCCAGCAGTATCCACTCCGGGACTAGCGGGAGGGGAGATACGCAGTATTTT. Translated, it gives CASSIHSGTSGRGDTQYF. The full variable domain, in which reference TRBV28 and TRBJ2-3 provide the parts outside the CDR3, is DVKVTQSSRYLVKRTGEKVFLECVQDMDHENMFWYRQDPGLGLRLIYFSYDVKMKEKGDIPEGYSVSREKKERFSLILESASTNQTSMYLCASSIHSGTSGRGDTQYFGPGTRLTVL.

J is TRBJ1-5 and V is TRBV15; the match to TRBD1 covers 8 bases. V lost 3 bases, J lost 5 bases, and 3 bases stayed unmatched. The CDR3 extends over 14 amino acids. Germline V lookup: CDR1 LNHNV, CDR2 YYDKDF (reference sequence). The DNA of the CDR3 is TGTGCCACCAGCAGGGACAGGGTTCATCAGCCCCAGCATTTT. It is translated as CATSRDRVHQPQHF.

This sequence joins TRBV7-2 and TRBJ1-6; 8 bases are a match to TRBD1. CDR3 size: 16 residues. Germline V gene data show CDR1 as SGHTA and CDR2 as FQGNSA. Trimming removed 1 base from V and 10 bases from J; junction bases left unmatched: 9. The CDR3 here is CASSLVPGTGWSPLHF. As DNA, the CDR3 is TGTGCCAGCAGCTTAGTTCCCGGGACAGGTTGGTCACCCCTCCACTTT.

The rearrangement uses TRBV28 and TRBJ1-6; D not certain. CDR3 length: 12 amino acids. The V and J ends lost 2 bases and 10 bases respectively, with 6 bases between them. CDR1 MDHEN and CDR2 SYDVKM come from the germline V gene. The CDR3 reads CASSLRSSPLHF. In nucleotides, the CDR3 is TGTGCCAGCAGTTTAAGGAGCTCACCCCTCCACTTT.

J is TRBJ2-2 and V is TRBV6-1, with a tentative D call TRBD1 (6 bases). The CDR3 has 16 residues. V lost 4 bases, J lost 4 bases, and 16 bases lay in between. Per germline, CDR1 MNHNS and CDR2 SASEGT. For the CDR3, the DNA is TGTGCCAGCAGTGGGCAGGGGCTGGGGACCACCGGGGAGCTGTTTTTT. Amino acids: CASSGQGLGTTGELFF.

This chain uses TRBV28 with TRBJ2-7, with a tentative D call TRBD1 (6 bases). There are 14 residues in the CDR3. V was pared by 4 bases and J by 6 bases, with 16 bases between. CDR1 MDHEN and CDR2 SYDVKM come from the germline V gene. The CDR3, as DNA: TGTGCCAGCAGTTGGACAGTAACTAGTGGCGAGCAGTACTTC. Translation: CASSWTVTSGEQYF.

The chain is built from TRBV3-1 (or the pseudogene TRBV3-2) and TRBJ2-7; D remains unclear. The CDR3 runs 12 residues. Germline V gene lookup returns CDR1 LGHDT and CDR2 YNNKEL (reference sequence). Trimming removed 3 bases at V and 6 bases at J, with 9 bases between. The CDR3 region is CASSHSRSEQYF. CDR3 bases: TGTGCCAGCAGCCATTCTAGAAGCGAGCAGTACTTC.

This clone has only one observation. The J gene is TRBJ2-1, the V gene TRBV28; D gene uncertain. V lost 3 bases, J lost 8 bases, and 14 bases lay in between. CDR1 and CDR2 from the germline V gene are MDHEN and SYDVKM. This CDR3 has 14 amino acids. The CDR3 region has the DNA TGTGCCAGCAGTTTGCTCTACGATCTCCATGAGCAGTTCTTC. As protein: CASSLLYDLHEQFF.

This clone was observed a few times. V is TRBV10-3 and J is TRBJ2-3; 9 nucleotides align to TRBD1. The V and J ends lost 6 bases and 5 bases, in that order; junction bases with no gene match: 0. CDR1 is ENHRY, CDR2 SYGVKD, per germline. The CDR3 runs to 12 residues. In DNA form, the CDR3 reads TGTGCCATCAGGACAGGGGGAGATACGCAGTATTTT. Its translation is CAIRTGGDTQYF.

The chain has TRBV7-3 and TRBJ2-1; TRBD2 aligns across 7 bases. Germline lookup yields CDR1 SGHTA and CDR2 FQGTGA. V trimming: 2 bases; J trimming: 7 bases; junction bases outside the gene matches: 5. CDR3 length: 14 amino acids. The CDR3 protein is CASSLLWTSNEQFF. The CDR3 DNA reads as TGTGCCAGCAGCTTACTCTGGACTAGTAATGAGCAGTTCTTC.

The chain employs TRBV6-5 and TRBJ1-2; D is uncertain. V gave up 0 bases and J gave up 1 base, with 9 bases separating them. Germline loops: CDR1 MNHEY, CDR2 SVGAGI. The CDR3 extends over 15 amino acids. The CDR3 nucleotides are TGTGCCAGCAGTTACTCGACATCTGGTAACTATGGCTACACCTTC. This codes for CASSYSTSGNYGYTF.

The chain carries TRBV25-1 and TRBJ2-7; 8 bases are shared with TRBD1. J gave up 6 bases and V 3 bases, and 10 bases lay outside the gene matches. The CDR3 covers 15 residues. Germline-derived CDR1 and CDR2 are MGHDK and SYGVNS. CDR3 loop: CASSEPRTGSSEQYF. Written as DNA, the CDR3 is TGTGCCAGCAGTGAGCCACGGACAGGGTCTAGCGAGCAGTACTTC.

The chain combines TRBV4-2 with TRBJ2-7; 8 bases line up with TRBD2. This CDR3 comprises 17 residues. Trimming at V came to 0 bases and at J to 5 bases, leaving 12 bases not matched to a gene. Germline values: CDR1 LGHNA, CDR2 YNFKEQ. This chain's CDR3 is CASSQEIRPAGDHEQYF. CDR3 DNA sequence: TGTGCCAGCAGCCAAGAAATCCGCCCAGCGGGAGACCACGAGCAGTACTTC.